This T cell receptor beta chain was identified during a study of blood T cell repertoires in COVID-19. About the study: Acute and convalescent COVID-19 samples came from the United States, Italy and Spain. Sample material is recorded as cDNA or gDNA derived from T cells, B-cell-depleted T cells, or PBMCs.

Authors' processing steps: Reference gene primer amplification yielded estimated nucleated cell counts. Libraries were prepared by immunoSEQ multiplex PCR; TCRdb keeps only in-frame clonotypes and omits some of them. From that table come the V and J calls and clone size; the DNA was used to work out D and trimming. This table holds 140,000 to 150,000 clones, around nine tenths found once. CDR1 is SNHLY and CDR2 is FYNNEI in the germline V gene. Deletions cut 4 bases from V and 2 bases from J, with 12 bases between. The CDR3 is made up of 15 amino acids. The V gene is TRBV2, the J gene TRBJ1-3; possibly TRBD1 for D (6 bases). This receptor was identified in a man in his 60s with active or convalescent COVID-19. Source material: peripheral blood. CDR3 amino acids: CASSGTGPPGNTIYF. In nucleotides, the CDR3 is TGTGCCAGCAGTGGTACAGGGCCCCCTGGAAACACCATATATTTT. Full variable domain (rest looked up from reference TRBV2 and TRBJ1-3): EPEVTQTPSHQVTQMGQEVILRCVPISNHLYFYWYRQILGQKVEFLVSFYNNEISEKSEIFDDQFSVERPDGSNFTLKIRSTKLEDSAMYFCASSGTGPPGNTIYFGEGSWLTVV.